This TCR beta chain appears in the sequencing data of a study of shared clonotypes between healthy human individuals. General study results and limits: The sole specimen, blood, was sampled, and tissue repertoires likely differ.

Germline V gene data show CDR1 as LNHDA and CDR2 as SQIVND (reference sequence). Deletions cut 0 bases from V and 7 bases from J, with 13 bases between. The CDR3 runs to 15 residues. Profiled with immunoSEQ multiplex PCR; TCRdb holds only in-frame clones, not every one. The sample lists over a million clones, around 97% seen once, with over 1% in the top ten. For this clone: Its antigen is unknown.

What was sequenced was naive CD4+ T cells sorted from blood. Subset described: CD45RA+ positively selected. The chain recombines TRBV19 with TRBJ2-1; no clear D. The clonotype was recovered from a man aged 25-45 years in good health. CDR3 DNA: TGTGCCAGTAGTATAGAGTACGATAGATGGAATGAGCAGTTCTTC. Protein sequence: CASSIEYDRWNEQFF.